Each of the 2 T cell receptor beta chains below was sequenced from the same sample in a study of OX40 agonist ivuxolimab in advanced cancers. Sequencing was performed with immunoSEQ multiplex PCR; in TCRdb, only in-frame clones are kept and a portion is missing. The table lists roughly 60,000 clones, over 80% of them singletons. Source: CD4+ or CD8+ T cells sorted from blood, taken in a trial of the OX40 agonist ivuxolimab. Receptors originate from an adult with an advanced solid tumor such as melanoma, head and neck, liver or kidney cancer.

CDR3 in amino acids: CASSLGGFPYEQYF. The CDR3 bases are TGCGCCAGCAGCTTGGGTGGTTTCCCCTACGAGCAGTACTTC. The rearrangement links TRBV5-1 to TRBJ2-7; no firm D call. The CDR3 length is 14 residues. V lost 0 bases, J lost 2 bases, and 9 bases lay in between. In germline, CDR1 is SGHRS, CDR2 YFSETQ.

V is TRBV19 and J is TRBJ2-1; TRBD1 matches 7 bases. The V gene's germline CDR1 is LNHDA and CDR2 SQIVND (reference sequence). The CDR3 is 15 amino acids. J lost 8 bases, V lost 2 bases, and 9 bases had no gene match. CDR3 bases: TGTGCCAGTAGTATACGGGCTAGAGGGGGCCATGAGCAGTTCTTC. Translated: CASSIRARGGHEQFF. The full variable domain, in which reference TRBV19 and TRBJ2-1 provide the parts outside the CDR3, is DGGITQSPKYLFRKEGQNVTLSCEQNLNHDAMYWYRQDPGQGLRLIYYSQIVNDFQKGDIAEGYSVSREKKESFPLTVTSAQKNPTAFYLCASSIRARGGHEQFFGPGTRLTVL.